The clone carrying this T cell receptor beta chain was seen at least ten times. Investigators excluded patients with uncontrolled infection, other autoimmune disease, pregnancy or lactation. Clinical symptoms, serum thyroxine and TRAb, thyroid ultrasound and orbital computed tomography together formed the diagnostic basis. This sample stems from a study of T cells in Graves' hyperthyroidism and ophthalmopathy. V was cut by 5 bases and J by 0 bases, with 22 bases left in between. Germline V CDR1 and CDR2: LNHDA, SQIVND (reference sequence). The CDR3 loop spans 19 amino acids. Amplified TCR beta CDR3 regions derived from RNA transcripts. A first-round RT-PCR of the TCR CDR3 used the HTBI primer set. TCRdb recomputed calls from the multiplex PCR reads with MiXCR, one row per CDR3 protein. The profile covers about 350,000 distinct CDR3 sequences, with over 11% appearing a single time and approximately 25% taken by the ten largest.

Sequencing input: blood. The V call is TRBV19, the J call TRBJ2-2; the D gene is possibly TRBD1 (5 bases). The TCR was taken from a woman aged 25 to 39 with Graves' hyperthyroidism. The CDR3 protein is CASSPSQGTATSNTGELFF. For the CDR3, the DNA is TGTGCCAGTAGTCCATCCCAGGGTACTGCGACCTCGAACACCGGGGAGCTGTTTTTT. The full variable domain, completed using reference TRBV19 and TRBJ2-2, is DGGITQSPKYLFRKEGQNVTLSCEQNLNHDAMYWYRQDPGQGLRLIYYSQIVNDFQKGDIAEGYSVSREKKESFPLTVTSAQKNPTAFYLCASSPSQGTATSNTGELFFGEGSRLTVL.